Listed here are 2 T cell receptor beta chains from one sample, sequenced in a study of lymphopenia after photon versus proton radiotherapy (dated by TCRdb to 2018 to 2020). Libraries were made using the immunoSEQ multiplex PCR assay. TCRdb limited this immuneACCESS table to in-frame rearrangements with V and J called. A share of clones is missing; checked studies link under half to unresolved V genes, and the rest is unexplained. Within this sample are fewer than 20,000 clones, with about 92% of them counted one time only. About 1.5% of the sample comes from the top ten. The sample consisted of peripheral blood, taken from a patient treated with photon-based radiotherapy. The receptor source for this set is a woman between 35 and 50 years old with cholangiocarcinoma.

This clone was observed once. The rearrangement uses TRBV6-1 and TRBJ1-2, with 11 positions matching TRBD1. Germline trimming cut 6 bases from V and 6 bases from J; bases unmatched to any gene: 9. CDR3 length: 15 amino acids. Germline V gene sequence: CDR1 MNHNS, CDR2 SASEGT. This CDR3 is CASSTPGQGGDGYTF. The CDR3 bases are TGTGCCAGCAGCACCCCGGGACAGGGGGGGGATGGCTACACCTTC.

The V gene is TRBV11-1, the J gene TRBJ2-1, with TRBD1 identical over 10 bases. V was pared by 1 base and J by 4 bases, with 1 base of the junction left unmatched. CDR3 size: 15 residues. Germline V gives CDR1 SGHAT, CDR2 FQDESV (reference sequence). The CDR3 sequence is CASSLEDRGYNEQFF. DNA of the CDR3: TGTGCCAGCAGCTTAGAGGACAGGGGGTACAATGAGCAGTTCTTC.